This passage covers 31 T cell receptor beta chains from one sample sequenced in a study of technical replicates of blood from a few donors. The repertoire was sequenced with immunoSEQ multiplex PCR; TCRdb's copy has only in-frame clones and lacks some. The sample shows around 67,000 clones, roughly 92% of them seen only once. Sample: T cells isolated from PBMCs. The receptors come from a human donor in good health.

The chain joins TRBV7-9 to TRBJ1-1; TRBD1 aligns across 8 bases. CDR3 size: 14 residues. CDR1 and CDR2 (germline): SEHNR, FQNEAQ (reference sequence). V trimming: 5 bases; J trimming: 1 base; junction bases outside the gene matches: 3. CDR3 loop: CASSQTGGNTEAFF. The CDR3 DNA is TGTGCCAGCAGCCAAACAGGGGGGAACACTGAAGCTTTCTTT. The entire variable domain, with the rest obtained from reference TRBV7-9 and TRBJ1-1, is as follows: DTGVSQNPRHKITKRGQNVTFRCDPISEHNRLYWYRQTLGQGPEFLTYFQNEAQLEKSRLLSDRFSAERPKGSFSTLEIQRTEQGDSAMYLCASSQTGGNTEAFFGQGTRLTVV.

A word on this clone: This same CDR3 is encoded by further DNA sequences in the sample. The chain carries TRBV27 and TRBJ2-7, with D unresolved. V lost 3 bases and J 1 base, leaving 7 bases between the germline ends. CDR3 length: 13 amino acids. The germline CDR1 and CDR2 sequences are MNHEY and SMNVEV (reference sequence). CDR3 coding DNA: TGTGCCAGCAGTTTTGGTAGATCCTACGAGCAGTACTTC. Amino acids: CASSFGRSYEQYF.

The chain recombines TRBV5-5 with TRBJ1-2; D is uncertain. There are 13 residues in the CDR3. Germline V gene lookup returns CDR1 SGHKS and CDR2 YYEKEE (reference sequence). Trimming took 4 bases from V and 3 from J, leaving 10 bases between them. CDR3 residues: CASSTTGDYGYTF. In nucleotides, the CDR3 is TGTGCCAGCAGCACTACCGGGGACTATGGCTACACCTTC. Filled out from reference TRBV5-5 and TRBJ1-2, the complete variable domain reads DAGVTQSPTHLIKTRGQQVTLRCSPISGHKSVSWYQQVLGQGPQFIFQYYEKEERGRGNFPDRFSARQFPNYSSELNVNALLLGDSALYLCASSTTGDYGYTFGSGTRLTVV.

The rearrangement joins TRBV10-3 to TRBJ1-2; 11 bases fit TRBD1. V dropped 0 bases and J dropped 0; count of bases not matched to a gene: 3. This CDR3 has 17 residues. Germline V lookup: CDR1 ENHRY, CDR2 SYGVKD. CDR3 in amino acids: CAISESRGQGANYGYTF. For the CDR3, the DNA is TGTGCCATCAGTGAGTCCAGGGGACAGGGGGCTAACTATGGCTACACCTTC.

The genes are TRBV2 and TRBJ2-1; TRBD2 matches 9 bases. This CDR3 contains 14 residues. V lost 4 bases to trimming and J lost 3 bases; unmatched junction nucleotides: 1. Germline CDR1 is SNHLY and CDR2 is FYNNEI. CDR3 region: CASSASGIYNEQFF. Written as DNA, the CDR3 is TGTGCCAGCAGTGCTAGCGGGATCTACAATGAGCAGTTCTTC. The whole variable domain, filled in from reference TRBV2 and TRBJ2-1, reads EPEVTQTPSHQVTQMGQEVILRCVPISNHLYFYWYRQILGQKVEFLVSFYNNEISEKSEIFDDQFSVERPDGSNFTLKIRSTKLEDSAMYFCASSASGIYNEQFFGPGTRLTVL.

The chain joins TRBV2 to TRBJ2-3; 8 bases are a match to TRBD1. The V gene end was trimmed by 5 bases and the J gene end by 2 bases; junction bases not matched to a gene: 6. Germline values: CDR1 SNHLY, CDR2 FYNNEI. The CDR3 spans 15 residues. CDR3 sequence reads: CASSTGQVSTDTQYF. DNA of the CDR3: TGTGCCAGCAGTACGGGACAGGTGTCCACAGATACGCAGTATTTT. The full variable domain, in which reference TRBV2 and TRBJ2-3 provide the parts outside the CDR3, is EPEVTQTPSHQVTQMGQEVILRCVPISNHLYFYWYRQILGQKVEFLVSFYNNEISEKSEIFDDQFSVERPDGSNFTLKIRSTKLEDSAMYFCASSTGQVSTDTQYFGPGTRLTVL.

This clone showed up just once. V is TRBV11-3 and J is TRBJ2-3, with D possibly TRBD2 on 5 matching bases. CDR1 is SGHNT, CDR2 YENEEA, per germline. Deletions cut 4 bases from V and 3 bases from J, with 17 bases between. The CDR3 has 16 residues. Here the CDR3 DNA reads TGTGCCAGCAGCTCCGGGATTAGCCCCACGACAGATACGCAGTATTTT. Protein sequence: CASSSGISPTTDTQYF.

The V and J genes are TRBV6-5 and TRBJ1-1; tentative D call: TRBD1 (6 bases). V lost 4 bases to trimming and J lost 2 bases, with 14 bases between them. There are 15 residues in the CDR3. Germline V gene sequence: CDR1 MNHEY, CDR2 SVGAGI. The CDR3 DNA follows: TGTGCCAGCAGTTTTGGGACGGACAGCAACACTGAAGCTTTCTTT. Amino acids: CASSFGTDSNTEAFF.

The chain recombines TRBV5-4 with TRBJ1-2; 7 bases are shared with TRBD1. Germline CDR1 reads SGHNT; CDR2 reads YYREEE (reference sequence). The CDR3 length is 15 residues. The V segment lost 4 bases and the J segment 3 bases; nucleotides outside the gene matches: 9. CDR3 coding DNA: TGTGCCAGCAGCCGAGTTGACAGGGTTCACTATGGCTACACCTTC. Its translation is CASSRVDRVHYGYTF. Based on the CDR3 plus reference TRBV5-4 and TRBJ1-2, the full variable domain is ETGVTQSPTHLIKTRGQQVTLRCSSQSGHNTVSWYQQALGQGPQFIFQYYREEENGRGNFPPRFSGLQFPNYSSELNVNALELDDSALYLCASSRVDRVHYGYTFGSGTRLTVV.

The chain couples TRBV7-9 to TRBJ1-4; 10 bases are shared with TRBD1. The CDR3 length is 17 residues. In germline, CDR1 is SEHNR, CDR2 FQNEAQ (reference sequence). V shed 4 bases, J shed 2 bases, and the junction held 7 bases outside the gene matches. The chain's CDR3 is CASSSGQGGSTNEKLFF. CDR3 DNA: TGTGCCAGCAGCTCCGGACAGGGGGGGTCGACTAATGAAAAACTGTTTTTT.

The J gene is TRBJ1-2, the V gene TRBV9; 7 bases map to TRBD1. The V and J ends lost 0 bases and 7 bases, in that order; junction bases with no gene match: 3. The CDR3 runs to 13 residues. The germline CDR1 and CDR2 sequences are SGDLS and YYNGEE. The CDR3 protein is CASSVDRGPGYTF. CDR3 nucleotides: TGTGCCAGCAGCGTAGATAGGGGGCCTGGCTACACCTTC.

V and J are TRBV7-9 and TRBJ2-5; D remains ambiguous. V dropped 7 bases and J dropped 2 bases, with 8 bases sitting between them. Germline V gene lookup returns CDR1 SEHNR and CDR2 FQNEAQ (reference sequence). This CDR3 has 12 amino acids. CDR3 coding DNA: TGTGCCAGCACCTTCTCTCAAGAGACCCAGTACTTC. Its translation: CASTFSQETQYF.

The chain employs TRBV6-6 and TRBJ1-2, with 9 bases identical to TRBD1. This CDR3 contains 14 residues. V lost 6 bases, J lost 6 bases, and 8 bases stayed unmatched. Per germline, CDR1 MNHNY and CDR2 SVGAGI (reference sequence). This CDR3 reads CASSQGQGGHGYTF. In nucleotides, the CDR3 is TGTGCCAGCAGCCAGGGACAGGGAGGGCATGGCTACACCTTC.

The chain couples TRBV29-1 to TRBJ1-4; D possibly corresponds to TRBD1 (6 bases). Looked up from germline, CDR1 is SQVTM and CDR2 is ANQGSEA. The CDR3 loop spans 12 amino acids. V was shortened by 6 bases and J by 8 bases, with 13 bases between the two germline ends. The CDR3, as DNA: TGCAGCGTGGGGACATTAAAAGAAAAACTGTTTTTT. This sequence encodes CSVGTLKEKLFF. Filled out from reference TRBV29-1 and TRBJ1-4, the complete variable domain reads SAVISQKPSRDICQRGTSLTIQCQVDSQVTMMFWYRQQPGQSLTLIATANQGSEATYESGFVIDKFPISRPNLTFSTLTVSNMSPEDSSIYLCSVGTLKEKLFFGSGTQLSVL.

The chain uses TRBV6-5 and TRBJ2-7, with 7 bases lining up with TRBD1. Germline lookup yields CDR1 MNHEY and CDR2 SVGAGI. The CDR3 totals 12 residues. Trimming took 5 bases from V and 6 from J; bases not matched to a gene: 4. CDR3 region: CASSTTGVEQYF. In DNA, the CDR3 is TGTGCCAGCAGTACAACAGGGGTCGAGCAGTACTTC.

The chain carries TRBV11-2 and TRBJ1-2; TRBD1 matches 7 bases. The CDR3 consists of 17 residues. Per germline, CDR1 SGHAT and CDR2 FQNNGV. J gave up 2 bases and V 4 bases, and 13 bases lay outside the gene matches. Here the CDR3 reads CASSSSSRGRTNYGYTF. The DNA for the CDR3 is TGTGCCAGCAGCTCCTCTTCGAGGGGGCGCACGAACTATGGCTACACCTTC.

The V gene is TRBV10-3, the J gene TRBJ1-4; no clear D. V was cut by 2 bases and J by 15 bases, with 16 bases left in between. Germline loops: CDR1 ENHRY, CDR2 SYGVKD. The CDR3 loop spans 13 amino acids. The CDR3 is CAISEEIPGGLFF. The CDR3, as DNA: TGTGCCATCAGTGAGGAAATTCCAGGAGGGTTGTTTTTT.

The chain has TRBV14 and TRBJ2-1; tentative D call: TRBD1 (6 bases). V gave up 0 bases and J gave up 12 bases, with 15 bases separating them. The CDR3 runs to 14 residues. The germline CDR1 and CDR2 sequences are SGHDN and FVKESK. CDR3 DNA: TGTGCCAGCAGCCAAGATCCCAGGGGCATGGGGCAGTTCTTC. Translation gives CASSQDPRGMGQFF. Complete variable domain (other parts from reference TRBV14 and TRBJ2-1): EAGVTQFPSHSVIEKGQTVTLRCDPISGHDNLYWYRRVMGKEIKFLLHFVKESKQDESGMPNNRFLAERTGGTYSTLKVQPAELEDSGVYFCASSQDPRGMGQFFGPGTRLTVL.

The genes are TRBV11-2 and TRBJ2-1; the D gene is possibly TRBD1 (6 bases). This CDR3 is built from 14 residues. In germline, CDR1 is SGHAT, CDR2 FQNNGV. V lost 5 bases and J lost 6, with 14 bases in between. CDR3 coding DNA: TGTGCCAGCAGCGTCGGACAGCCGGGCAATGAGCAGTTCTTC. This gives the protein CASSVGQPGNEQFF.

CDR3 nucleotide sequence: TGTGCCAGCAGCGGGGGACAGGGGTCATTCGGCTACACCTTC. It yields the protein CASSGGQGSFGYTF. V and J are TRBV9 and TRBJ1-2; 10 positions agree with TRBD1. CDR3 length: 14 residues. Losses at the gene ends were 3 bases for V and 8 bases for J; bases not matched to a gene: 7. Germline values: CDR1 SGDLS, CDR2 YYNGEE.

The genes are TRBV10-3 and TRBJ1-1, with a weak D call TRBD1 (5 bases). Per germline, CDR1 ENHRY and CDR2 SYGVKD. Trimming removed 7 bases at V and 0 bases at J, with 9 bases between. This CDR3 spans 13 amino acids. The CDR3 sequence is CAITEDMNTEAFF. The DNA for the CDR3 is TGTGCCATCACCGAGGACATGAACACTGAAGCTTTCTTT.

A few counts support this clone. The gene calls are TRBV29-1 and TRBJ2-5; D remains unclear. The CDR3 spans 13 residues. The V end lost 3 bases, the J end lost 2 bases, and 10 bases lay between the germline ends. Germline CDR1 reads SQVTM; CDR2 reads ANQGSEA. The CDR3 coding sequence is TGCAGCGTTGATACCTTGGCTCAAGAGACCCAGTACTTC. This encodes CSVDTLAQETQYF.

The V call is TRBV27, the J call TRBJ2-5, with D possibly TRBD1 on 6 matching bases. CDR3 length equals 14 residues. Germline V CDR1 and CDR2: MNHEY, SMNVEV (reference sequence). With 1 base removed from V and 3 bases from J, the gap between germline ends came to 9 bases. CDR3 in DNA: TGTGCCAGCAGTTTATTCTCAGGGGAAGAGACCCAGTACTTC. Translation gives CASSLFSGEETQYF.

This chain uses TRBV18 with TRBJ1-5, with 8 bases matching TRBD1. The CDR3 sequence is 15 residues long. V lost 3 bases and J lost 6; bases outside the gene matches: 7. Germline V gene data show CDR1 as KGHSH and CDR2 as LQKENI. The CDR3 coding sequence is TGTGCCAGCTCACCCAGTGGGACAGGTCTTCAGCCCCAGCATTTT. It specifies CASSPSGTGLQPQHF.

This chain links TRBV9 with TRBJ2-7; TRBD1 agrees at 10 bases. The V segment lost 3 bases and the J segment 2 bases; nucleotides outside the gene matches: 5. Germline assignment: CDR1 SGDLS and CDR2 YYNGEE. This CDR3 comprises 15 residues. The CDR3 coding sequence is TGTGCCAGCAGCGCTTCCGGGACAGGGGCCTACGAGCAGTACTTC. The encoded protein is CASSASGTGAYEQYF. Filled out from reference TRBV9 and TRBJ2-7, the complete variable domain reads DSGVTQTPKHLITATGQRVTLRCSPRSGDLSVYWYQQSLDQGLQFLIQYYNGEERAKGNILERFSAQQFPDLHSELNLSSLELGDSALYFCASSASGTGAYEQYFGPGTRLTVT.

This chain links TRBV6-5 with TRBJ2-7; D gene unclear. Trimming stripped 10 bases from V and 1 base from J, with 14 bases between. Germline V CDR1 and CDR2: MNHEY, SVGAGI. This CDR3 contains 13 residues. The CDR3 coding sequence is TGTGCCACCTACCAGACTGATTCCTACGAGCAGTACTTC. Translation gives CATYQTDSYEQYF.

This clone was detected only once. V and J are TRBV7-9 and TRBJ1-2; TRBD1 aligns across 7 bases. CDR1 and CDR2 from the germline V gene are SEHNR and FQNEAQ (reference sequence). The CDR3 loop spans 16 amino acids. With 1 base clipped from V and 6 bases from J, the junction kept 11 bases outside the gene matches. CDR3 in DNA: TGTGCCAGCAGCTTAGGACCTCAGGGGGACGGGCATGGCTACACCTTC. It specifies CASSLGPQGDGHGYTF.

The V gene is TRBV28, the J gene TRBJ2-7; no firm D call. Between the trimmed V and J ends, which lost 5 bases and 3 bases, there was a span of 11 bases. Germline CDR1 is MDHEN and CDR2 is SYDVKM. The CDR3 loop spans 13 amino acids. The CDR3 region is CASSVPVLYEQYF. The CDR3 DNA reads TGTGCCAGCAGTGTTCCCGTTCTCTACGAGCAGTACTTC. The entire variable domain, with the rest obtained from reference TRBV28 and TRBJ2-7, is as follows: DVKVTQSSRYLVKRTGEKVFLECVQDMDHENMFWYRQDPGLGLRLIYFSYDVKMKEKGDIPEGYSVSREKKERFSLILESASTNQTSMYLCASSVPVLYEQYFGPGTRLTVT.

J is TRBJ2-1 and V is TRBV7-9, with 12 bases matching TRBD2. With V trimmed by 4 bases and J by 6 bases, 4 bases remained unmatched. The CDR3 spans 15 residues. Germline lookup yields CDR1 SEHNR and CDR2 FQNEAQ (reference sequence). CDR3 protein: CASSSLAGGPNEQFF. The CDR3 DNA follows: TGTGCCAGCAGCTCGCTAGCGGGAGGGCCCAATGAGCAGTTCTTC.

Only a few counts were recorded for this clone. The V gene is TRBV19, the J gene TRBJ1-5, with D perhaps TRBD1 (6 bases). Germline CDR1 LNHDA, CDR2 SQIVND (reference sequence). CDR3 length: 13 residues. V was clipped by 5 bases and J by 4 bases, with 9 bases between them. CDR3 sequence reads: CASSGTGNQPQHF. The CDR3 nucleotides read TGTGCCAGTAGTGGTACAGGGAATCAGCCCCAGCATTTT.

The chain couples TRBV10-3 to TRBJ2-5; weak D call: TRBD2 (6 bases). Trimming cost V 3 bases and J 4 bases, with 9 bases left between them. The germline CDR1 and CDR2 sequences are ENHRY and SYGVKD. The CDR3 length is 13 residues. The CDR3 nucleotides read TGTGCCATCAGTGAAACCGGGAGAGAGACCCAGTACTTC. Translated: CAISETGRETQYF.